The T cell receptor beta chain described here comes from a study of T cells in Graves' hyperthyroidism and ophthalmopathy. Trimming cost V 3 bases and J 0 bases, with 5 bases left between them. The CDR3 consists of 13 residues. The V gene's germline CDR1 is LNHDA and CDR2 SQIVND (reference sequence). Amplification of TCR beta CDR3 regions used RNA as the template. Carried out on the TCR CDR3, a first-round RT-PCR used the HTBI primer set. TCRdb recomputed calls from the multiplex PCR reads with MiXCR, one row per CDR3 protein. The sample holds approximately 330,000 distinct CDR3 sequences, roughly an eighth seen once. This clonotype has a handful of counts.

V gene TRBV19 combines with J gene TRBJ1-1; D is uncertain. The specimen was blood. The sequence was obtained from a woman between 40 and 50 years old with Graves' ophthalmopathy. As DNA, the CDR3 is TGTGCCAGTAGTATTCACATGAACACTGAAGCTTTCTTT. Its translation is CASSIHMNTEAFF.